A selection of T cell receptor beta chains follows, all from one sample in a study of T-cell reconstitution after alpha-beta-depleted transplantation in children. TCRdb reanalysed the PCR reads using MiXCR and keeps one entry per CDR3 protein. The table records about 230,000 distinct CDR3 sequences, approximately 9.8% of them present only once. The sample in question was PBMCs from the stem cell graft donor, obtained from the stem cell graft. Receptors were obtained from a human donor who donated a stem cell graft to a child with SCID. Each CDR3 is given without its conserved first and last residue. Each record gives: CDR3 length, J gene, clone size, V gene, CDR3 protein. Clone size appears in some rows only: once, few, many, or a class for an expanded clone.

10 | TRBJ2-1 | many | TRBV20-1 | SASGGVGEQF
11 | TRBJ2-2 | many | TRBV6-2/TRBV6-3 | ASRDRDTGELF
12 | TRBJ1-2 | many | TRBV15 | ATSPRQGMSGYT
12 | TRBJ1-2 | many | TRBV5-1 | ASSLEDRVYGYT
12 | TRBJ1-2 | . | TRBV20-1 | RGSGPRGGSGYT
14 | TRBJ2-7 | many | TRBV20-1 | SARGPSGANSYEQY
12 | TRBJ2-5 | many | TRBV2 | ASSDFGSQETQY
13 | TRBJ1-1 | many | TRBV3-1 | ASSQVGQLNTEAF
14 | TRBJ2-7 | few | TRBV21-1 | ASSTHSGQGTREQY
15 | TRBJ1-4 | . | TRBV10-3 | AISNMNRGATNEKLF
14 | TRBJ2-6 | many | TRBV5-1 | ASSFVPKAGANVLT
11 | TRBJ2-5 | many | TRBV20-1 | SAPEGSKETQY
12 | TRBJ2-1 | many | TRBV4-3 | ASSQDSGDNEQF
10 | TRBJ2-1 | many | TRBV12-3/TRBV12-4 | ASSLSVAEQF
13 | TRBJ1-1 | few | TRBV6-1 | ASTAMGQGGTEAF
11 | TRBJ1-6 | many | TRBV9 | ASSVAAESPLH
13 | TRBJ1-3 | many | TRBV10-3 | AISPTGRTGNTIY
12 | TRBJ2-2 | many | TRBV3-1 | ASRRTSGTGELF
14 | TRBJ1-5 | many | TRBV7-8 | ASGLIQGARNQPQH
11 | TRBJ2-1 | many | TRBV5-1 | ASSAGPHNEQF
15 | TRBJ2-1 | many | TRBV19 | ASSSRSGKSSYNEQF
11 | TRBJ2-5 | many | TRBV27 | ASLFWPIKTQY
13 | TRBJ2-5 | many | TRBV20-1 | SASGLDYLGETQY
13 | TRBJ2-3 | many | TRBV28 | ASSLRTSGPDTQY
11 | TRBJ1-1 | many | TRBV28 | ASSFGGSAEAF
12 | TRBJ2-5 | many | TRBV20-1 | SARQPGQGTAQY
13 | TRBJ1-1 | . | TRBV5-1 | ASSLGRQGNTEAF
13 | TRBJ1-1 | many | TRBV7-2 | ASSLIEGGWTEAF
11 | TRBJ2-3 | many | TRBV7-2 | ASSLGLRDTQY
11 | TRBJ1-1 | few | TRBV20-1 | SANRAGGTEAF
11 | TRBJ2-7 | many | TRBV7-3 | ASSPGLSYEQY
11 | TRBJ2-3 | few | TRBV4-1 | ASSQSRLDTQY
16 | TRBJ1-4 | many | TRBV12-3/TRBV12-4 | ASSSPLGQGATNEKLF
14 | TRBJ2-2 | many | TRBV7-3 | ASSRGQGLNTGELF
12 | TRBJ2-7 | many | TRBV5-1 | ASSLGGGSYEQY
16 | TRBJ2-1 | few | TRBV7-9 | ASSLAPRFRGGHNEQF
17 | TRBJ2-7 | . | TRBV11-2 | ASSLTGTSGGRFSYEQY
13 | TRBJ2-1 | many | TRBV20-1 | SARVLAGGVGEQF
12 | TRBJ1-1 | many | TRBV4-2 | ASRETGMNTEAF
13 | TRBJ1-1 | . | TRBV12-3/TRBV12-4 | ACSLSGQGSTEAF
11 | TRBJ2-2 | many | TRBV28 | ASRPSFTGELF
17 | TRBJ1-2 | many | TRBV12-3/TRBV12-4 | ASSFFKRGQGRTNYGYT